A selection of T cell receptor beta chains follows, all from one sample in a study of beta chain features in type 1 diabetes. The repertoire was sequenced with immunoSEQ multiplex PCR; TCRdb's copy has only in-frame clones and lacks some. The sample carries 640,000 or so clones, roughly 12% recorded once. The material sequenced was naive CD4+ T cells from blood. These receptors were obtained from a young man with type 1 diabetes. The CDR3 runs from the conserved cysteine through the conserved F or W. Fields, in order: D gene, clone size, J gene, V gene, CDR3 DNA, CDR3 protein. D genes are given only for firm matches. The listing skips clone size in some rows; elsewhere it reads once, few, many or a size class.

>TRBD1|.|TRBJ2-1|TRBV5-1
TGCGCCAGCAGCGTATACCCGAACAGGGGAGACAATGAGCAGTTCTTC
CASSVYPNRGDNEQFF
>.|.|TRBJ2-7|TRBV20-1
TGCAGTGCTAGAGAGGGTGGAGAGCAGTACTTC
CSAREGGEQYF
>TRBD1|.|TRBJ2-7|TRBV7-6
TGTGCCAGCAGCTTAGATTCCCCGGACAGGGGCGAGCAGTACTTC
CASSLDSPDRGEQYF
>TRBD2|few|TRBJ2-1|TRBV4-2
TGTGCCAGCAGCCAACTAGCGGGTGGGCACAATGAGCAGTTCTTC
CASSQLAGGHNEQFF
>.|few|TRBJ1-4|TRBV30
TGTGCCTGGGCGACAGGAGTTAATGAAAAACTGTTTTTT
CAWATGVNEKLFF
>TRBD2|.|TRBJ2-7|TRBV28
TGTGCCAGCAGCTCCCCTGAGAGGGGAGCGGGAGAGCAGTACTTC
CASSSPERGAGEQYF
>.|few|TRBJ2-7|TRBV6-5
TGTGCCAGCAGTACCGGGGTCGCTGGTGTTGGAGAGCAGTACTTC
CASSTGVAGVGEQYF
>.|.|TRBJ1-1|TRBV5-1
TGCGCCAGCAGCTTCTACGAGAGACCGGGCACTGAAGCTTTCTTT
CASSFYERPGTEAFF
>TRBD1|.|TRBJ2-5|TRBV5-6
TGTGCCAGCAGCGCGACAGGGGTTCAACAAGAGACCCAGTACTTC
CASSATGVQQETQYF
>TRBD1|.|TRBJ1-5|TRBV28
TGTGCCAGCCAACCGGGACAGGGAGGGATTGGAACTCAGCCCCAGCATTTT
CASQPGQGGIGTQPQHF
>.|.|TRBJ1-4|TRBV12-5
TGTGCTAGTGGACCCGGTCCTGGGGCAACTAATGAAAAACTGTTTTTT
CASGPGPGATNEKLFF
>.|few|TRBJ2-7|TRBV30
TGTGCCTGGAGTCCCAAAAGGGGGTGGCAACGCGAGCAGTACTTC
CAWSPKRGWQREQYF
>TRBD1|few|TRBJ2-1|TRBV9
TGTGCCAGCAGCCCACAGGGTCAGGGGGCTAATGAGCAGTTCTTC
CASSPQGQGANEQFF
>.|.|TRBJ2-5|TRBV10-3
TGTGCCATCAGTCGTAGCGGATGGCCCCCCCAAGAGACCCAGTACTTC
CAISRSGWPPQETQYF
>.|few|TRBJ2-2|TRBV30
TGTGCCTGGAGAAGAGTCAACACCGGGGAGCTGTTTTTT
CAWRRVNTGELFF
>.|.|TRBJ2-1|TRBV18
TGTGCCAGCTCACCACAGCAGGGGTCCTACAATGAGCAGTTCTTC
CASSPQQGSYNEQFF
>.|.|TRBJ2-3|TRBV5-1
TGCGCCAGCAGCTTGGCGGTAGGCACAGATACGCAGTATTTT
CASSLAVGTDTQYF
>.|.|TRBJ1-1|TRBV7-2
TGTGCCAGCAGAGGTGGGTCCGGGAACACTGAAGCTTTCTTT
CASRGGSGNTEAFF
>.|few|TRBJ2-7|TRBV9
TGTGCCAGCAGCGTAGACAGTGGGACCTACGAGCAGTACTTC
CASSVDSGTYEQYF
>.|.|TRBJ2-5|TRBV9
TGTGCCAGCAGCGTAGCTACGGGATCCCAAGAGACCCAGTACTTC
CASSVATGSQETQYF
>.|.|TRBJ1-2|TRBV5-6
TGTGCCAGCAGCCCGCAAGAGGTACTTGGTGGCTACACCTTC
CASSPQEVLGGYTF
>.|.|TRBJ1-5|TRBV9
TGTGCCAGCAGCGTAGACTCCTCTGGCAATCAGCCCCAGCATTTT
CASSVDSSGNQPQHF
>.|few|TRBJ2-4|TRBV5-8
TGTGCCAGCAGCTTTCAAAACATTCAGTACTTC
CASSFQNIQYF
>.|.|TRBJ2-1|TRBV5-1
TGCGCCAGCAGCTTGTGGGCGGAGGGGAATGAGCAGTTCTTC
CASSLWAEGNEQFF